This T cell receptor beta chain originates from a study of OX40 agonist ivuxolimab in advanced cancers. Study-wide points: In the 0.1 to 3.0 mg/kg range, CD4+ and CD8+ blood T cells had expanded clonally by week 6.

A remark on this clone: Its antigen is unidentified.

This CDR3 comprises 14 residues. V shed 8 bases, J shed 2 bases, and the junction held 6 bases outside the gene matches. CDR1 is WNHNN and CDR2 is SYGVQD in the germline V gene (reference sequence). Method: immunoSEQ multiplex PCR; TCRdb's copy keeps in-frame clones and lacks some. Altogether about 69,000 clones are present, 90% being singletons, with the ten largest covering 10% to 13%. The chain couples TRBV10-1 to TRBJ2-5; 9 nucleotides match TRBD2. This receptor was identified in an adult with an advanced solid tumor such as melanoma, head and neck, liver or kidney cancer. The material sequenced was CD4+ or CD8+ T cells sorted from blood, taken in a trial of the OX40 agonist ivuxolimab. The chain's CDR3 is CASPGLAAQETQYF. CDR3 nucleotide sequence: TGCGCCAGCCCGGGACTAGCAGCGCAAGAGACCCAGTACTTC.